The rows below give T cell receptor beta chains drawn from one sample of a study of read filtering for tumor transcriptome and immune sequencing. MiXCR, applied by TCRdb to the reads, yields one record per CDR3 protein. This table has some 120,000 distinct CDR3 sequences, roughly 13% appearing once. Specimen: a population of CD138-negative cells sorted from bone marrow. The source of these receptors is a donor aged 40 or over with multiple myeloma. Each CDR3 is given with its conserved first and last residue. Fields, in order: V gene, D gene, clone size, J gene, CDR3 DNA, CDR3 protein. D genes are given only for firm matches. Rows give clone size only sometimes, using once, few, many, or a class for an expanded clone.

TRBV5-6,.,many,TRBJ2-5,TGTGCCAGCAGCTTGGCGGGGGCGGGCACTCAAGAGACCCAGTACTTC,CASSLAGAGTQETQYF
TRBV6-6,.,.,TRBJ2-7,TGTGCCAGCAGCTTACTCTACGAGCAGTACTTC,CASSLLYEQYF
TRBV24-1,TRBD1,many,TRBJ2-2,TGTGCCACCAGTGCCCTGGGACAGGGGGGGTCGAACACCGGGGAGCTGTTTTTT,CATSALGQGGSNTGELFF
TRBV28,.,many,TRBJ2-7,TGTGCCAGCATTGAGCATTACGGGCGATACGAGCAGTACTTC,CASIEHYGRYEQYF
TRBV7-2,TRBD1,many,TRBJ1-6,TGTGCCAGCAGCTTAGTCGGAGGGGGCGAGGTTTCACCCCTCCACTTT,CASSLVGGGEVSPLHF
TRBV6-2/TRBV6-3,TRBD1,.,TRBJ2-5,TGTGCCAGCGGAACAGGGGGCGAGACCCGGTACTTC,CASGTGGETRYF
TRBV12-3/TRBV12-4,.,many,TRBJ2-1,TGTGCCAGCAGCCTCAGCGGCGCCCGGAGTGAGCAGTTCTTC,CASSLSGARSEQFF
TRBV7-6,TRBD2,many,TRBJ2-3,TGTGCCAGCAGCCTAACCGCTAGCGGGGTCGGCACAGATACGCAGTATTTT,CASSLTASGVGTDTQYF
TRBV28,TRBD2,many,TRBJ2-7,TGTGCCAGCAGGCCGGGACTAGCGGGAAGCGAGCAGTACTTC,CASRPGLAGSEQYF
TRBV20-1,.,few,TRBJ1-1,TGCAGTGCCAGCCTTGGGGGGCGGACTGAAGCTTTCTTT,CSASLGGRTEAFF
TRBV4-1,.,.,TRBJ1-5,TGCGCCAGCAGCCAAGATCGAGCGCGGCCCCAGCATTTT,CASSQDRARPQHF
TRBV6-2/TRBV6-3,.,many,TRBJ2-1,TGTGCCAGCAGGGCCCTACCGGGACGTGGGAATGAGCAGTTCTTC,CASRALPGRGNEQFF
TRBV29-1,TRBD2,many,TRBJ2-1,TGCAGCGCGCCGGGACTAGCGGGAGTTTATGAGCAGTTCTTC,CSAPGLAGVYEQFF
TRBV5-1,.,many,TRBJ1-5,TGCGCCAGCAGCTTGGGGGAGAAGGGTCAGCCCCAGCATTTT,CASSLGEKGQPQHF
TRBV28,.,many,TRBJ1-2,TGTGCCAGCAGTTTTCCCCCTTCCCGGAGCGAGTCGACCTATGGCTACACCTTC,CASSFPPSRSESTYGYTF
TRBV20-1,.,.,TRBJ2-5,TGCAGTGCCGCGACTGGCGCACCCTCTAAAGAGACCCAGTACTTC,CSAATGAPSKETQYF